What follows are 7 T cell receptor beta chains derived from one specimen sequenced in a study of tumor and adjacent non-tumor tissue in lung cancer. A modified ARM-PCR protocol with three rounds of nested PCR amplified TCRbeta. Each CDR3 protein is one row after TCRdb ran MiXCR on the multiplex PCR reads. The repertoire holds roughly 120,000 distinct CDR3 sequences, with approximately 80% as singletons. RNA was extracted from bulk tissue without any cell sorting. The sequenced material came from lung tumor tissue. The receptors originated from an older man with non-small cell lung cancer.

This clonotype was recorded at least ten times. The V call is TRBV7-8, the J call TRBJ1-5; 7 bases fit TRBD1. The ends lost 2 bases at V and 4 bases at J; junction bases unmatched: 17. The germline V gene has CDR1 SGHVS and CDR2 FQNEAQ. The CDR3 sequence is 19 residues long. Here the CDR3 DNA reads TGTGCCAGCAGCTTATTTAGGGGGGGGAGACAGGGAAATAATCAGCCCCAGCATTTT. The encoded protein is CASSLFRGGRQGNNQPQHF.

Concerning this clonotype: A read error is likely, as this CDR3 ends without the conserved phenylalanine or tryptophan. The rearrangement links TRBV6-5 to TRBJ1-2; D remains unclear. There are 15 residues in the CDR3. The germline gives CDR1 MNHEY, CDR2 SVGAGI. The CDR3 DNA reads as TGTGCCAACAGTTACCGGGGTGATCGTAACTATGGCTACACCTTA. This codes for CANSYRGDRNYGYTL.

The CDR3 spells CASTKGGFSQPQYF. The CDR3 nucleotides are TGTGCCAGCACCAAGGGAGGATTCAGTCAGCCCCAGTATTTT. This chain joins TRBV12-3 or TRBV12-4 and TRBJ1-5; TRBD2 might be the D (6 bases). TRBJ2-3 explains the end of the DNA better; the J call may be wrong. The CDR3 is made up of 14 amino acids.

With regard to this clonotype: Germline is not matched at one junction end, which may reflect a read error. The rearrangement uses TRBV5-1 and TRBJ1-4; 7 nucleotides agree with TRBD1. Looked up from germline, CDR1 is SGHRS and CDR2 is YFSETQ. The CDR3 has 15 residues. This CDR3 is CASSWGTATNEKRFF. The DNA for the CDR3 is TGCGCCAGCAGTTGGGGGACAGCAACTAATGAAAAACGGTTTTTT. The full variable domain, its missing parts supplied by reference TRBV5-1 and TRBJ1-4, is KAGVTQTPRYLIKTRGQQVTLSCSPISGHRSVSWYQQTPGQGLQFLFEYFSETQRNKGNFPGRFSGRQFSNSRSEMNVSTLELGDSALYLCASSWGTATNEKRFFGSGTQLSVL.

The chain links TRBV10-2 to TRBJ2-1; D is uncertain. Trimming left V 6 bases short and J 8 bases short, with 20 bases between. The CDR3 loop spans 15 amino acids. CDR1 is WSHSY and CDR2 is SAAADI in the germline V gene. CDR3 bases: TGCGCCAGCAGGTCCCTGGGTCCCTCTTCCCATGAGCAGTTCTTC. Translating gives CASRSLGPSSHEQFF.

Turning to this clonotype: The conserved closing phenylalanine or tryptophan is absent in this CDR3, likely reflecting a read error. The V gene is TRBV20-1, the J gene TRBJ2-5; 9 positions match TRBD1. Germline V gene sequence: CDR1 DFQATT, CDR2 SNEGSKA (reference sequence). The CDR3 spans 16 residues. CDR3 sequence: CSPRDGRQGDQETQYL. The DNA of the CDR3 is TGCAGTCCTAGAGATGGGAGACAGGGGGACCAAGAGACCCAGTACTTG.

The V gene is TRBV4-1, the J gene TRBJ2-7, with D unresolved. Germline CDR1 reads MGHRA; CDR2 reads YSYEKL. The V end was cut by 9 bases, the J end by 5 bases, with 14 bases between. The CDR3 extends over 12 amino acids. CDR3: CASNQFLHEQYF. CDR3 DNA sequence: TGCGCCAGTAACCAATTCTTACACGAGCAGTACTTC.